These T cell receptor beta chains were read from a single sample in a study of shared clonotypes between healthy human individuals. Here immunoSEQ multiplex PCR was the method, and the copy in TCRdb shows in-frame clones only, minus some. Here the sample spans roughly 2,300,000 clones, about 90% being singletons. Sequenced sample: naive CD4+ T cells from PBMCs. The receptors stem from a man younger than 30 in good health. Some clones in this sample may be carry-over from other donors' samples. Each CDR3 is given with its conserved first and last residue. The D gene is left open where the match is weak.

j_call	cdr3_length	v_call	d_call	cdr3_aa	cdr3_nt
TRBJ2-1	15	TRBV5-1	.	CASSFAGPPRDEQFF	TGCGCCAGCAGCTTCGCGGGACCGCCCAGGGATGAGCAGTTCTTC
TRBJ2-2	17	TRBV18	TRBD2	CASSLTSGRGTPGELFF	TGTGCCAGCTCATTGACTAGCGGGAGGGGAACACCCGGGGAGCTGTTTTTT
TRBJ2-7	15	TRBV5-4	.	CASSLAPAGGYEQYF	TGTGCCAGCAGCTTGGCCCCTGCCGGGGGCTACGAGCAGTACTTC
TRBJ1-4	17	TRBV4-3	TRBD1	CASSQGTGLGSNEKLFF	TGCGCCAGCAGCCAAGGGACAGGGCTGGGGTCTAATGAAAAACTGTTTTTT
TRBJ2-7	12	TRBV15	.	CATSSRRYEQYF	TGTGCCACCAGCTCTCGACGGTACGAGCAGTACTTC
TRBJ1-5	14	TRBV27	.	CASRPLRGDQPQHF	TGTGCCAGCAGACCTTTGAGGGGGGATCAGCCCCAGCATTTT
TRBJ1-5	13	TRBV18	.	CASSPGGGQPQHF	TGTGCCAGCTCACCCGGGGGAGGCCAGCCCCAGCATTTT
TRBJ2-1	15	TRBV5-1	TRBD1	CASSPDRGSYNEQFF	TGCGCCAGCAGCCCAGACAGGGGCTCCTACAATGAGCAGTTCTTC
TRBJ2-5	17	TRBV5-4	TRBD2	CASSLGSSGRARETQYF	TGTGCCAGCAGCTTGGGTTCTAGCGGGAGGGCCAGAGAGACCCAGTACTTC
TRBJ1-1	13	TRBV10-3	.	CAISERGDTEAFF	TGTGCCATCAGTGAACGGGGGGACACTGAAGCTTTCTTT
TRBJ2-1	14	TRBV9	.	CASSVEALWDEQFF	TGTGCCAGCAGCGTAGAGGCGTTGTGGGATGAGCAGTTCTTC
TRBJ2-7	13	TRBV25-1	.	CASSAQLSYEQYF	TGTGCCAGCAGTGCACAGCTGAGCTACGAGCAGTACTTC
TRBJ2-3	13	TRBV6-5	.	CASREDNTDTQYF	TGTGCCAGCAGGGAAGACAACACAGATACGCAGTATTTT
TRBJ2-2	16	TRBV11-2	.	CASSLEGLPNTGELFF	TGTGCCAGCAGCCTAGAAGGGCTGCCGAACACCGGGGAGCTGTTTTTT
TRBJ2-7	15	TRBV9	TRBD1	CASSAYNRGARGQYF	TGTGCCAGCAGCGCATACAACAGGGGCGCGCGTGGGCAGTACTTC
TRBJ2-7	12	TRBV5-1	TRBD1	CASSGQGYEQYF	TGCGCCAGCAGCGGACAGGGGTACGAGCAGTACTTC
TRBJ2-3	14	TRBV11-2	.	CASSLDHGPDTQYF	TGTGCCAGCAGCTTAGATCATGGCCCAGATACGCAGTATTTT
TRBJ2-7	14	TRBV13	TRBD1	CASKGQGLLHEQYF	TGTGCCAGCAAGGGACAGGGTTTATTACACGAGCAGTACTTC
TRBJ2-1	11	TRBV2	.	CASGLGSEQFF	TGTGCCAGTGGTTTGGGTAGTGAGCAGTTCTTC
TRBJ1-2	16	TRBV28	TRBD1	CASSFGGQGANYGYTF	TGTGCCAGCAGTTTTGGGGGACAGGGGGCAAACTATGGCTACACCTTC
TRBJ1-2	15	TRBV4-3	TRBD1	CASSQNRGYNYGYTF	TGCGCCAGCAGCCAAAACAGGGGATATAACTATGGCTACACCTTC
TRBJ2-7	15	TRBV27	TRBD1	CASRQRTGDSYEQYF	TGTGCCAGCAGGCAGAGGACAGGGGATTCCTACGAGCAGTACTTC
TRBJ2-5	14	TRBV5-1	.	CASSLAGVGETQYF	TGCGCCAGCAGCTTGGCAGGAGTTGGAGAGACCCAGTACTTC
TRBJ2-2	13	TRBV7-3	.	CASSLTNTGELFF	TGTGCCAGCAGCTTAACTAACACCGGGGAGCTGTTTTTT
TRBJ2-1	19	TRBV18	TRBD2	CASSPLLPGSGSAKNEQFF	TGTGCCAGCTCACCCCTACTCCCGGGTAGCGGGAGTGCTAAGAATGAGCAGTTCTTC
TRBJ1-1	14	TRBV28	.	CASSLDRTRVEAFF	TGTGCCAGCAGTTTAGATCGGACGCGAGTTGAAGCTTTCTTT